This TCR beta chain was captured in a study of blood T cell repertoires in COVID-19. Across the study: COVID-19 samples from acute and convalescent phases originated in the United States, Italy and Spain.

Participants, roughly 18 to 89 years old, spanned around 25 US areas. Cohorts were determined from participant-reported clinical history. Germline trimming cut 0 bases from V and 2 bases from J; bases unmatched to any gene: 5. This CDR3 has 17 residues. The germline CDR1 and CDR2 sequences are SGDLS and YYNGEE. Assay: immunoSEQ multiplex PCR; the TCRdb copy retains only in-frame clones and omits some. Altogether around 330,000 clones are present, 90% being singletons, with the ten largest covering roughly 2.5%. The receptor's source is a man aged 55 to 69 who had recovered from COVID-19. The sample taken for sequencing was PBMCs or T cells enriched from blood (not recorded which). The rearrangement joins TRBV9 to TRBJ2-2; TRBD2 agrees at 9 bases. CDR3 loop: CASSVGLAGINTGELFF. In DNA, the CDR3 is TGTGCCAGCAGCGTAGGGCTAGCGGGGATTAACACCGGGGAGCTGTTTTTT.